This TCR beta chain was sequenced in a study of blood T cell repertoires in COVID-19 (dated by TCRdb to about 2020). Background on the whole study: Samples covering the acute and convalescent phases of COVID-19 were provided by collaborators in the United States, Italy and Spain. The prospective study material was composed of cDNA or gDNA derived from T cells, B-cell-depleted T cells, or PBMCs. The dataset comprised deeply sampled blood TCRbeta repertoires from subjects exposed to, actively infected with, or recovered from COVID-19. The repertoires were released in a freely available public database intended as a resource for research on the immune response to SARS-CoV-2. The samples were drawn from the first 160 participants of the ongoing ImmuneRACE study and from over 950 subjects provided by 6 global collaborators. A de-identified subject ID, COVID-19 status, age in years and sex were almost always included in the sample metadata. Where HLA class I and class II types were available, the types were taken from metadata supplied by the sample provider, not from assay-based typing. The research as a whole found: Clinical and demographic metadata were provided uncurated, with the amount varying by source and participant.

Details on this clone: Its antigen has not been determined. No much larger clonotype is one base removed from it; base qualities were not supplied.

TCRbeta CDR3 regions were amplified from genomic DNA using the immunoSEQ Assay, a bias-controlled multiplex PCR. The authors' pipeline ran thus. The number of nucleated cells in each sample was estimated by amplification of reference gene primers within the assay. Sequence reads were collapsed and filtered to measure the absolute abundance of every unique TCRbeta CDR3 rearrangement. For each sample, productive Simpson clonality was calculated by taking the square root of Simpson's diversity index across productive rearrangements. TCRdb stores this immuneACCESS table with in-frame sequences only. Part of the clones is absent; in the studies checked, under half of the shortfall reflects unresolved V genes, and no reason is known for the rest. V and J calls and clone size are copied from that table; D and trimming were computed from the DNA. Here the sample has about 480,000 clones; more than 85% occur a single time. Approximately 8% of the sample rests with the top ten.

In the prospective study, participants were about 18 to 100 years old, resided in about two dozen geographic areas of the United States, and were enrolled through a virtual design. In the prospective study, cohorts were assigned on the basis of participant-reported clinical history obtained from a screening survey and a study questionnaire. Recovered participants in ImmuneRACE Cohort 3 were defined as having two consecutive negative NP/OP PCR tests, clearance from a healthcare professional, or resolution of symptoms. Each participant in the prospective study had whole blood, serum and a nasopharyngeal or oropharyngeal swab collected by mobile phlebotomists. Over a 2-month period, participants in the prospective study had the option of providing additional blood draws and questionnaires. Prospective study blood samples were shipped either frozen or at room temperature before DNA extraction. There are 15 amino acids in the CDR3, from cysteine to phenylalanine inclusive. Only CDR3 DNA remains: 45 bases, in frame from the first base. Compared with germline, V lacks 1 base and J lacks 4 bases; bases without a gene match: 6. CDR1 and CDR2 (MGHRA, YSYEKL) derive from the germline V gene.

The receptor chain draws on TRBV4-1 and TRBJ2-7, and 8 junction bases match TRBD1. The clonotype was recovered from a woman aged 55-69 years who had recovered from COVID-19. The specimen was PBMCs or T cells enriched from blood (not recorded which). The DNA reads TGCGCCAGCAGCCAAGTCGCCAGGGGGCAGTACGAGCAGTACTTC. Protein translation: CASSQVARGQYEQYF.